This is a list of T cell receptor beta chains from one sample in a study of identifying expanded T cells in peripheral blood. Clones were read by immunoSEQ multiplex PCR, and TCRdb kept only the in-frame ones, dropping some. Of around 56,000 clones in the sample, about four fifths were seen once. Sequencing was done on a sample of blood. These receptors all come from a person aged 18 to 70 in good health. Each CDR3 is given with its conserved first and last residue. The D gene is left open where the match is weak. Size is omitted from some rows. Given values are once, few, many or a class for expanded clones.

abundance	v_gene	j_gene	d_gene	CDR3aa	CDR3nt
NA	TRBV4-2	TRBJ2-5	TRBD2	CASSPTSGRDQETQYF	TGTGCCAGCAGCCCGACTAGCGGGAGGGATCAAGAGACCCAGTACTTC
NA	TRBV30	TRBJ1-3	NA	CASGEGIPSGNTIYF	TGTGCCTCCGGAGAGGGGATCCCCTCTGGAAACACCATATATTTT
NA	TRBV4-1	TRBJ2-2	NA	CASSQPGITGELFF	TGCGCCAGCAGCCAACCCGGTATCACCGGGGAGCTGTTTTTT
NA	TRBV4-3	TRBJ2-1	NA	CASSQEFSGSSYNEQFF	TGCGCCAGCAGCCAAGAATTTAGCGGAAGCTCCTACAATGAGCAGTTCTTC
NA	TRBV4-1	TRBJ2-2	NA	CASSQGRGGTRELFF	TGCGCCAGCAGCCAGGGGAGGGGGGGGACCCGGGAGCTGTTTTTT
NA	TRBV5-6	TRBJ2-2	NA	CASSSWTTYPAGELFF	TGTGCCAGCAGCTCGTGGACGACCTACCCCGCCGGGGAGCTGTTTTTT
NA	TRBV9	TRBJ2-7	TRBD2	CASSASGTSGTEQYF	TGTGCCAGCAGCGCGTCCGGGACTAGCGGGACCGAGCAGTACTTC
NA	TRBV2	TRBJ1-4	NA	CASKGQGQGKLFF	TGTGCCAGCAAAGGGCAGGGGCAGGGAAAACTGTTTTTT
NA	TRBV10-3	TRBJ1-2	TRBD1	CAISPRDSYGYTF	TGTGCCATCAGCCCGAGGGACAGCTATGGCTACACCTTC
NA	TRBV7-2	TRBJ1-5	TRBD1	CASSDRPGQGSPQHF	TGTGCCAGCAGCGACCGCCCGGGACAGGGGTCGCCCCAGCATTTT
NA	TRBV19	TRBJ2-1	NA	CASRHTGRAYNEQFF	TGTGCCAGTAGACATACAGGGCGCGCCTACAATGAGCAGTTCTTC
NA	TRBV19	TRBJ2-3	TRBD1	CASSPNGQGYTDTQYF	TGTGCCAGTAGTCCTAATGGACAGGGCTACACAGATACGCAGTATTTT
NA	TRBV6-6	TRBJ2-7	TRBD2	CASSRTRSYEQYF	TGTGCCAGCAGTCGGACTAGATCCTACGAGCAGTACTTC
NA	TRBV5-4	TRBJ1-2	NA	CASSDEQGPNYGYTF	TGTGCCAGCAGCGACGAGCAGGGGCCTAACTATGGCTACACCTTC
NA	TRBV9	TRBJ2-5	NA	CASSLQDREETQYF	TGTGCCAGCAGCCTACAAGACAGAGAAGAGACCCAGTACTTC
few	TRBV10-3	TRBJ2-2	TRBD2	CAVGASGGHNGELFF	TGTGCCGTGGGGGCTAGCGGGGGCCACAACGGGGAGCTGTTTTTT
NA	TRBV7-2	TRBJ2-3	TRBD2	CASRASGRDTDTQYF	TGTGCCAGCAGGGCTAGCGGGAGGGACACAGATACGCAGTATTTT
NA	TRBV7-9	TRBJ2-1	TRBD2	CASSPGRLAGDYNEQFF	TGTGCCAGCAGCCCCGGCCGTCTAGCGGGCGACTACAATGAGCAGTTCTTC
NA	TRBV5-1	TRBJ2-5	NA	CASSGGRSGQETQYF	TGCGCCAGCAGCGGGGGGCGGTCCGGCCAAGAGACCCAGTACTTC
few	TRBV2	TRBJ1-1	NA	CASSVLPRDSDLNTEAFF	TGTGCCAGCAGCGTCCTACCCCGGGACTCAGACTTGAACACTGAAGCTTTCTTT
NA	TRBV18	TRBJ2-1	TRBD2	CASSPLAGVENEQFF	TGTGCCAGCTCACCACTTGCGGGAGTCGAGAATGAGCAGTTCTTC
NA	TRBV6-1	TRBJ1-6	NA	CASSEGYSNNSPLHF	TGTGCCAGCAGTGAAGGGTACAGTAACAATTCACCCCTCCACTTT
NA	TRBV27	TRBJ1-2	TRBD1	CASSLSGTGSYGYTF	TGTGCCAGCAGTTTATCGGGGACAGGGAGCTATGGCTACACCTTC
NA	TRBV27	TRBJ2-2	TRBD2	CASSPLIVPLGLAGVNTGELFF	TGTGCCAGCAGTCCTCTCATAGTTCCGTTAGGACTAGCGGGGGTCAACACCGGGGAGCTGTTTTTT
NA	TRBV4-1	TRBJ1-4	NA	CASSQDYTNEKLFF	TGCGCCAGCAGCCAAGATTACACTAATGAAAAACTGTTTTTT
NA	TRBV14	TRBJ1-5	NA	CASSQSWNQPQHF	TGTGCCAGCAGCCAATCTTGGAATCAGCCCCAGCATTTT
NA	TRBV5-1	TRBJ2-3	TRBD1	CASSVQGADTQYF	TGCGCCAGCAGCGTACAGGGGGCAGATACGCAGTATTTT
once	TRBV21-1	TRBJ1-3	NA	CASSKVDRDRSPSGNTIYF	TGTGCCAGCAGCAAAGTAGATAGGGACAGAAGCCCCTCTGGAAACACCATATATTTT
NA	TRBV9	TRBJ2-1	TRBD2	CASSVGVAGVFPNEQFF	TGTGCCAGCAGCGTAGGAGTAGCGGGAGTTTTTCCCAATGAGCAGTTCTTC
NA	TRBV18	TRBJ2-1	TRBD1	CASSSLRTGGSPYNEQFF	TGTGCCAGCTCATCTCTTAGGACAGGGGGTAGCCCCTACAATGAGCAGTTCTTC
NA	TRBV27	TRBJ1-2	TRBD1	CASSLSPGGEYGYTF	TGTGCCAGCAGCTTATCCCCAGGGGGCGAGTATGGCTACACCTTC
NA	TRBV7-9	TRBJ2-1	NA	CASSPKESPIYNEQFF	TGTGCCAGCAGCCCAAAGGAGAGCCCTATTTACAATGAGCAGTTCTTC
NA	TRBV5-6	TRBJ1-2	NA	CASSLVIGGKGGYTF	TGTGCCAGCAGCTTGGTCATTGGAGGGAAGGGTGGCTACACCTTC
NA	TRBV7-2	TRBJ1-2	TRBD1	CASSLTDRGYGYTF	TGTGCCAGCAGCTTAACAGACAGGGGGTATGGCTACACCTTC
NA	TRBV2	TRBJ1-1	NA	CASRGQGNREAFF	TGTGCCAGCAGGGGTCAGGGGAACAGAGAAGCTTTCTTT